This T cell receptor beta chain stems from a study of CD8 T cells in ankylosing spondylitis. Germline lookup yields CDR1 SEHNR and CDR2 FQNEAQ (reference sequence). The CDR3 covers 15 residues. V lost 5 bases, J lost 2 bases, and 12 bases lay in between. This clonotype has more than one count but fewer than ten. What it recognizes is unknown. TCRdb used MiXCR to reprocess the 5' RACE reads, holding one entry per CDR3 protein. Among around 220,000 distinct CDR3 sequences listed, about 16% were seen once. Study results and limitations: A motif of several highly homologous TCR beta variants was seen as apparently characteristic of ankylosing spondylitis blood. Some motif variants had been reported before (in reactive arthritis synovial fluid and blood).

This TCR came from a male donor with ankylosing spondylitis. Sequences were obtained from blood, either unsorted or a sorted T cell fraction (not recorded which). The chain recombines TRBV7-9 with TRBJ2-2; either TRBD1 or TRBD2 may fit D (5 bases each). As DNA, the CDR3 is TGTGCCAGCAGCAGCCGGGACGCCAACACCGGGGAGCTGTTTTTT. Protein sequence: CASSSRDANTGELFF. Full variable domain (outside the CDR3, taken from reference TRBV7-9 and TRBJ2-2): DTGVSQNPRHKITKRGQNVTFRCDPISEHNRLYWYRQTLGQGPEFLTYFQNEAQLEKSRLLSDRFSAERPKGSFSTLEIQRTEQGDSAMYLCASSSRDANTGELFFGEGSRLTVL.